The 22 T cell receptor beta chains presented below share a single source sample, sequenced in a study of response to subunit inactivated influenza vaccine. TCRdb used MiXCR to reprocess the RT-PCR reads, holding one entry per CDR3 protein. The sample gives about 520,000 distinct CDR3 sequences, approximately 7.8% of which show up once; about an eighth is in the top ten. Sequencing was performed on PBMCs from blood, taken 23 to 25 months after vaccination. The origin of the receptors is a man aged 45 to 75 who received an inactivated influenza vaccine.

This clonotype has ten or more counts. The chain employs TRBV10-3 and TRBJ2-7, with TRBD2 as a possible D gene (5 bases). V lost 6 bases and J 6 bases, leaving 9 bases between the germline ends. The V gene's germline CDR1 is ENHRY and CDR2 SYGVKD. The CDR3 spans 11 residues. The CDR3 DNA reads as TGTGCCATCAGCCGAGGGAGCGAGCAGTACTTC. Translated: CAISRGSEQYF.

With respect to this clonotype: A read error may account for a junction end that differs from germline. The J gene is TRBJ2-3, the V gene TRBV28; 10 bases line up with TRBD2. This CDR3 spans 15 amino acids. Germline V gene lookup returns CDR1 MDHEN and CDR2 SYDVKM. This chain's CDR3 is CASSFSGRPTDTRYF. The CDR3 nucleotides read TGTGCCAGCAGTTTTAGCGGGAGGCCCACAGATACGCGGTATTTT.

Only a few counts were recorded for this clonotype. The genes are TRBV20-1 and TRBJ1-4; D remains ambiguous. This CDR3 is 11 amino acids long. From germline, CDR1 is DFQATT and CDR2 SNEGSKA (reference sequence). The CDR3 is CGVRANEKLFF. For the CDR3, the DNA is TGCGGAGTACGGGCTAATGAAAAACTGTTTTTT.

The chain carries TRBV4-2 and TRBJ2-3; the D gene is possibly TRBD2 (6 bases). CDR3 length: 14 residues. V was shortened by 4 bases and J by 5 bases, with 13 bases between the two germline ends. Per germline, CDR1 LGHNA and CDR2 YNFKEQ. The DNA of the CDR3 is TGTGCCAGCAGCCGCCCCTCGGAGGGAGATACGCAGTATTTT. Amino acid sequence: CASSRPSEGDTQYF.

The V and J genes are TRBV7-2 and TRBJ1-1; D is ambiguous. The CDR3 covers 12 residues. CDR1 is SGHTA, CDR2 FQGNSA, per germline. Trimming pared 4 bases from V and 3 bases from J, leaving 6 bases between. CDR3 residues: CASSSSYTEAFF. CDR3 DNA sequence: TGTGCCAGCAGCTCATCCTACACTGAAGCTTTCTTT.

V and J are TRBV6-2 or TRBV6-3 and TRBJ1-1; 10 bases match TRBD1. J gave up 3 bases and V 8 bases, and 9 bases lay outside the gene matches. The CDR3 sequence is 15 residues long. CDR1 and CDR2 (germline): MNHEY, SVGEGT. CDR3 in DNA: TGTGCCAGCTCCCGGACAGGGGGGTGGGACACTGAAGCTTTCTTT. This gives the protein CASSRTGGWDTEAFF.

The rearrangement joins TRBV2 to TRBJ2-1; tentatively, D is TRBD2 (7 bases). The ends were cut back, 6 bases at V and 2 bases at J, with 11 bases in the middle. From germline, CDR1 is SNHLY and CDR2 FYNNEI. This CDR3 is 14 amino acids long. CDR3 residues: CASRRRGPYNEQFF. The CDR3 nucleotides read TGTGCCAGCAGAAGGCGGGGGCCCTACAATGAGCAGTTCTTC.

This clonotype was seen more than once but under ten times. The rearrangement links TRBV7-9 to TRBJ2-7; tentatively, D is TRBD2 (6 bases). The CDR3 is made up of 13 amino acids. In germline, CDR1 is SEHNR, CDR2 FQNEAQ (reference sequence). Trimming stripped 1 base from V and 7 bases from J, with 11 bases between. CDR3 protein: CASSLGVGGEQYF. The CDR3, as DNA: TGTGCCAGCAGCTTAGGTGTGGGAGGTGAGCAGTACTTC.

In this sample, this clonotype turned up many times. A much larger clone sits a single nucleotide away, making a read error possible. This rearrangement joins TRBV9 to TRBJ2-5; 11 bases are shared with TRBD2. There are 14 residues in the CDR3. The V segment lost 4 bases and the J segment 5 bases; nucleotides outside the gene matches: 4. Per germline, CDR1 SGDLS and CDR2 YYNGEE. The CDR3 sequence is CASSPRLAGETQYF. The CDR3 coding sequence is TGTGCCAGCAGCCCGCGACTAGCGGGGGAGACCCAGTACTTC.

The rearrangement uses TRBV7-9 and TRBJ2-7; D remains ambiguous. Trimming took 1 base from V and 0 from J, leaving 10 bases between them. From germline, CDR1 is SEHNR and CDR2 FQNEAQ (reference sequence). The CDR3 totals 15 residues. The CDR3 sequence: CASSLEGRPSYEQYF. CDR3 DNA: TGTGCCAGCAGCTTAGAGGGCAGGCCCTCCTACGAGCAGTACTTC.

This clonotype was seen repeatedly, ten times or more. The chain is built from TRBV6-2 or TRBV6-3 and TRBJ2-1; 7 positions match TRBD2. CDR1 and CDR2 from the germline V gene are MNHEY and SVGEGT. Trimming removed 6 bases from V and 5 bases from J; junction bases left unmatched: 10. The CDR3 length is 15 residues. CDR3 coding DNA: TGTGCCAGCAGACCGGGACTACTTCGTGACAATGAGCAGTTCTTC. Translating it yields CASRPGLLRDNEQFF.

This chain joins TRBV15 and TRBJ2-7; possible D gene TRBD2, 5 bases. Looked up from germline, CDR1 is LNHNV and CDR2 is YYDKDF (reference sequence). V was trimmed by 0 bases and J by 3 bases, leaving 12 bases between them. There are 15 residues in the CDR3. The CDR3 DNA reads as TGTGCCACCAGCAGAGATAAGGACTGGAACTACGAGCAGTACTTC. Its protein is CATSRDKDWNYEQYF.

The J gene is TRBJ2-3, the V gene TRBV20-1; D is possibly TRBD1 or TRBD2 (5 bases each). The CDR3 is made up of 13 amino acids. The V end was cut by 3 bases, the J end by 0 bases, with 7 bases between. From germline, CDR1 is DFQATT and CDR2 SNEGSKA (reference sequence). The CDR3, as DNA: TGCAGTGCTAGTGAGGGGAGCACAGATACGCAGTATTTT. Its protein is CSASEGSTDTQYF.

The rearrangement links TRBV6-2 or TRBV6-3 to TRBJ2-4, with D perhaps TRBD2 (6 bases). The CDR3 covers 11 residues. Germline-derived CDR1 and CDR2 are MNHEY and SVGEGT. V gave up 8 bases and J gave up 8 bases, with 10 bases separating them. The CDR3 here is CASRRRDIQYF. DNA for the CDR3: TGTGCCAGCCGGAGGAGGGACATTCAGTACTTC.

The chain uses TRBV21-1 and TRBJ2-7; the table's D call, TRBD1, was not checked against the DNA. TRBV21-1 is shown as a pseudogene. This CDR3 region has 15 residues. CDR3 nucleotide sequence: TGTGCCCCCCTCTCGGATAGCCGTTATGCCTACGAGCAGTACTTC. Translated: CAPLSDSRYAYEQYF.

This clonotype has at least ten counts. The V call is TRBV6-2 or TRBV6-3, the J call TRBJ1-1; D possibly corresponds to TRBD1 (5 bases). V lost 5 bases, J lost 2 bases, and 9 bases lay in between. From germline, CDR1 is MNHEY and CDR2 SVGEGT. The CDR3 totals 13 residues. CDR3 sequence reads: CASSATANTEAFF. CDR3 sequence (DNA): TGTGCCAGCAGTGCGACAGCCAACACTGAAGCTTTCTTT.

The V gene is TRBV4-1, the J gene TRBJ2-4; possible D gene TRBD1, 6 bases. Trimming took off 4 bases at V and 0 bases at J, with 16 bases between the two ends. Germline CDR1 is MGHRA and CDR2 is YSYEKL. The CDR3 length is 17 residues. The CDR3 loop is CASSREGTQIAKNIQYF. Here the CDR3 DNA reads TGCGCCAGCAGCCGAGAGGGGACACAAATAGCCAAAAACATTCAGTACTTC.

This chain links TRBV18 with TRBJ2-1; D gene unclear. Looked up from germline, CDR1 is KGHSH and CDR2 is LQKENI. V lost 6 bases and J 5 bases, leaving 11 bases between the germline ends. The CDR3 covers 13 residues. CDR3 sequence reads: CASSPASNNEQFF. The DNA of the CDR3 is TGTGCCAGCTCGCCGGCTAGTAACAATGAGCAGTTCTTC.

V usage is TRBV7-2 and J usage is TRBJ2-1; no clear D. Germline values: CDR1 SGHTA, CDR2 FQGNSA. Trimming pared 5 bases from V and 15 bases from J, leaving 17 bases between. This CDR3 contains 12 residues. Here the CDR3 DNA reads TGTGCCAGCAGCACAAGAACCCACTTTTTGTTCTTC. Residues: CASSTRTHFLFF.

The genes are TRBV3-1 and TRBJ2-1, with D possibly being TRBD2 (7 bases). The V and J ends lost 4 bases and 3 bases respectively, with 16 bases between them. The germline gives CDR1 LGHDT, CDR2 YNNKEL (reference sequence). The CDR3 loop spans 16 amino acids. The CDR3 DNA follows: TGTGCCAGCAGCCGCAAATCGGGGGGACACTACAATGAGCAGTTCTTC. It codes for CASSRKSGGHYNEQFF.

This clonotype was seen only a few times. The rearrangement links TRBV5-1 to TRBJ1-1, with D possibly TRBD1 on 6 matching bases. This CDR3 is 15 amino acids long. The germline gives CDR1 SGHRS, CDR2 YFSETQ. V dropped 2 bases and J dropped 1 base, with 12 bases sitting between them. The DNA of the CDR3 is TGCGCCAGCAGCTTCTCAGGGGCCCCGAACACTGAAGCTTTCTTT. This sequence encodes CASSFSGAPNTEAFF.

The chain is built from TRBV18 and TRBJ2-5; D unresolved. Germline V gene sequence: CDR1 KGHSH, CDR2 LQKENI. The length of the CDR3 is 13 residues. Trimming cost V 2 bases and J 2 bases, with 6 bases left between them. CDR3 region: CASSPTMQETQYF. The CDR3 DNA reads TGTGCCAGCTCACCAACAATGCAAGAGACCCAGTACTTC.